This is a list of T cell receptor beta chains from one sample in a study of shared clonotypes between healthy human individuals. Repertoires were generated with immunoSEQ multiplex PCR, while TCRdb's copy carries only in-frame clones and drops some. The sample carries hundreds of thousands of clones, around 96% recorded once. The sample consisted of naive CD8+ T cells sorted from blood. These receptors were obtained from a young woman in good health. The CDR3 runs from the conserved cysteine through the conserved F or W. A D gene is named only where the DNA matches it firmly. Clone size is not always given. Where it is, it says once, few, many or a class for expanded clones.

V gene	clone size	D gene	J gene	CDR3 DNA	CDR3 protein
TRBV5-1	-	TRBD1	TRBJ2-1	TGCGCCAGCAGCTCCGTTGTTTGGGGGACAGGGGAAGATGAGCAGTTCTTC	CASSSVVWGTGEDEQFF
TRBV6-5	-	-	TRBJ1-1	TGTGCCAGCAGTTACGTGGAGAACACTGAAGCTTTCTTT	CASSYVENTEAFF
TRBV10-3	-	TRBD1	TRBJ1-2	TGTGCCATCAGTGCGCCGGGACAGGGTGCTGGCTACACCTTC	CAISAPGQGAGYTF
TRBV7-9	-	-	TRBJ2-1	TGTGCCCTTCGACCGGCAGGGAGAAATGAGCAGTTCTTC	CALRPAGRNEQFF
TRBV7-9	-	TRBD1	TRBJ2-6	TGTGCCAGCAGCCAGGGGGTCAACGTCCTGACTTTC	CASSQGVNVLTF
TRBV7-9	-	-	TRBJ2-7	TGTGCCAGCAGCTCGTTTACCGACAGTGGATTCCCCTACGAGCAGTACTTC	CASSSFTDSGFPYEQYF
TRBV7-8	-	-	TRBJ2-5	TGTGCCAGCAGCCAACAGACAGTCACGGAGACCCAGTACTTC	CASSQQTVTETQYF
TRBV27	-	TRBD2	TRBJ2-3	TGTGCCAACAGTTTATCGCCAAGCGGGACGGCGGATACGCAGTATTTT	CANSLSPSGTADTQYF
TRBV5-6	-	-	TRBJ2-7	TGTGCCAGCAGCTTCAGCCTAACCTACGAGCAGTACTTC	CASSFSLTYEQYF
TRBV27	-	TRBD1	TRBJ2-7	TGTGCCAGCGGCTACAGGGGGCAGTACGAGCAGTACTTC	CASGYRGQYEQYF
TRBV6-1	-	-	TRBJ2-1	TGTGCCAGCAGTGAACCCCCCGCCGGCGGTTACAATGAGCAGTTCTTC	CASSEPPAGGYNEQFF
TRBV19	-	TRBD2	TRBJ2-7	TGTGCCAGTAGCATGACTAGCGGGAGCGAGCAGTACTTC	CASSMTSGSEQYF
TRBV27	-	TRBD2	TRBJ2-4	TGTGCCAGCAGTTTTTTAGCGGGGGTAGCCAAAAACATTCAGTACTTC	CASSFLAGVAKNIQYF
TRBV9	-	-	TRBJ1-4	TGTGCCAGCAGCGTCTACTCAGGGGCTAATGAAAAACTGTTTTTT	CASSVYSGANEKLFF
TRBV27	-	TRBD1	TRBJ2-1	TGTGCCAGCAGTTTATCGAACAGGGGCTCCTACAATGAGCAGTTCTTC	CASSLSNRGSYNEQFF
TRBV15	-	-	TRBJ2-5	TGTGCCACCAGCAGAGACCTAGCCCAAGAGCTTGAGACCCAGTACTTC	CATSRDLAQELETQYF
TRBV9	-	TRBD2	TRBJ2-1	TGTGCCAGCAGCGGCGACCGGAGACTAGCGGGATACAATGAGCAGTTCTTC	CASSGDRRLAGYNEQFF
TRBV11-2	-	TRBD2	TRBJ2-7	TGTGCCAGCAGCCAGACTAGCGGGGGAGGTTACGAGCAGTACTTC	CASSQTSGGGYEQYF
TRBV6-1	-	-	TRBJ1-2	TGTGCCAGCGGTGACGCGGGGTGGGATGGCTACACCTTC	CASGDAGWDGYTF
TRBV27	-	TRBD2	TRBJ2-7	TGTGCCAGCAGTTTGGGCGGGAGGCACCCCCCCAATGGGGAGCAGTACTTC	CASSLGGRHPPNGEQYF
TRBV9	-	-	TRBJ2-6	TGTGCCAGCGCGCCCGTTTGGTCTGGGGCCAACGTCCTGACTTTC	CASAPVWSGANVLTF
TRBV5-1	-	-	TRBJ1-5	TGCGCCAGCAGCCGCCCGGGCGCCAAAGCCTCTCAGCCCCAGCATTTT	CASSRPGAKASQPQHF
TRBV27	few	-	TRBJ1-1	TGTGCCAGCAGTTTAGTTCTGAACACTGAAGCTTTCTTT	CASSLVLNTEAFF
TRBV4-1	-	TRBD2	TRBJ2-1	TGCGCCAGCAGTTATATGGGACTAGCGGGAGGTGAGCAGTTCTTC	CASSYMGLAGGEQFF
TRBV25-1	once	-	TRBJ2-2	TGTGCCTCTGGGACGTTGAACACCGGGGAGCTGTTTTTT	CASGTLNTGELFF
TRBV4-1	-	TRBD2	TRBJ2-1	TGCGCCAGCAGCCTCCGACTAGCGGGTTTGTACAATGAGCAGTTCTTC	CASSLRLAGLYNEQFF
TRBV6-6	few	-	TRBJ2-2	TGTGCCAGCAGTGGTACCGGGGAGCTGTTTTTT	CASSGTGELFF
TRBV27	-	-	TRBJ1-1	TGTGCCAGCAGTTTATCGGCGTACACTGAAGCTTTCTTT	CASSLSAYTEAFF
TRBV9	-	-	TRBJ1-1	TGTGCCAGCAGCGGCCTACAAGGAATTGATACTGAAGCTTTCTTT	CASSGLQGIDTEAFF
TRBV6-5	-	-	TRBJ2-2	TGTGCCAGTATGGAGGAGAACGCCGGGGAGCTGTTTTTT	CASMEENAGELFF
TRBV2	once	-	TRBJ2-1	TGTGCCAGCAGAGGTCCTGGGGACAATGAGCAGTTCTTC	CASRGPGDNEQFF
TRBV2	-	TRBD1	TRBJ1-2	TGTGCCAGCAGTGAAGTTGGACAGGGGGCGTTGAGAGGCTACACCTTC	CASSEVGQGALRGYTF
TRBV10-1	-	-	TRBJ2-1	TGCGCCAGTGGTGTTTCAGATGAGCAGTTCTTC	CASGVSDEQFF
TRBV5-6	-	-	TRBJ1-5	TGTGCCAGCAGCTTCATGCGTAGCAATCAGCCCCAGCATTTT	CASSFMRSNQPQHF
TRBV5-1	-	-	TRBJ2-7	TGCGCCAGCAGCTACACCGTAGGGGGGGCAGGAGATCCCGGCCCCGAGCAGTACTTC	CASSYTVGGAGDPGPEQYF
TRBV28	once	-	TRBJ1-2	TGTGCCAGCAGTTTATGGACGGACTCCTCGGATGGCTACACCTTC	CASSLWTDSSDGYTF
TRBV14	-	-	TRBJ1-1	TGTGCCAGCAGCCAAAACCGAGATGAGGGTGAAGCTTTCTTT	CASSQNRDEGEAFF
TRBV19	-	-	TRBJ1-2	TGTGCCAGTAGAACCCCCTATGGCTACACCTTC	CASRTPYGYTF